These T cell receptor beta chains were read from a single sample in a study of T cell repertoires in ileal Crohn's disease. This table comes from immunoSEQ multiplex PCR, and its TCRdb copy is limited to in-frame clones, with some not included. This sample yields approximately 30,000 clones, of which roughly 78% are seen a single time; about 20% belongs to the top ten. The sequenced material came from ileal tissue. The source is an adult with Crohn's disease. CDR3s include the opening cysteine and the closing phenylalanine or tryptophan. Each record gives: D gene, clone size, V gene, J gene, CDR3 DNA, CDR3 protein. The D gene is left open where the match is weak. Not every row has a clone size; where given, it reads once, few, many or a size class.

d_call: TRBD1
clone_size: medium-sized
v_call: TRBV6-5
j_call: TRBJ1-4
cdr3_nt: TGTGCCAGCGGGACAGTCGAAAAACTGTTTTTT
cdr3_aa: CASGTVEKLFF

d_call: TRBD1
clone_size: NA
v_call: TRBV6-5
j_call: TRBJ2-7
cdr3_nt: TGTGCCAGCAGCGGGGCCGGGACAGGGGACCACGAGCAGTACTTC
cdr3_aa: CASSGAGTGDHEQYF

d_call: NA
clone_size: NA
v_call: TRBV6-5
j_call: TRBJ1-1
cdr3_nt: TGTGCCAGCAGTTACACGGGGGGGGTGACTGAAGCTTTCTTT
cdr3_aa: CASSYTGGVTEAFF

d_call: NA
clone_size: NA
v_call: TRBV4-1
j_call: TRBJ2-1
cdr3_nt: TGCGCCAGCAGCCCACCGAGCGTCCACAATGAGCAGTTCTTC
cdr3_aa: CASSPPSVHNEQFF

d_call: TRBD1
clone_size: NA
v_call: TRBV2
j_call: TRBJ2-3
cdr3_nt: TGTGCCAGCAGGAGGGGACAGGGGAATTGGAGAGATACGCAGTATTTT
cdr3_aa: CASRRGQGNWRDTQYF

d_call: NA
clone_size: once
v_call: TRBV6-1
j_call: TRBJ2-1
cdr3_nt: TGTGCCAGCTTTCGCCAGGCTTGGGGGGATGAGCAGTTCTTC
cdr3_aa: CASFRQAWGDEQFF

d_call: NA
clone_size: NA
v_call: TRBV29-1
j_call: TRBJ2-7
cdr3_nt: TGCAGCGTTGTAGGGGGCCAATTCGGGAGGGCGGCGTACGAGCAGTACTTC
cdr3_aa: CSVVGGQFGRAAYEQYF

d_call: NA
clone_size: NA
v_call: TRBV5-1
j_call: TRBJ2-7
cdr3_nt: TGCGCCAGCAGCCTCGGTCACAGTAGTGACGAGCAGTACTTC
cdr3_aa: CASSLGHSSDEQYF

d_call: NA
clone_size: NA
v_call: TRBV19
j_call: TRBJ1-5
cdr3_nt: TGTGCCAGTAGGGGGCGGAATCAGCCCCAGCATTTT
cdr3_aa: CASRGRNQPQHF

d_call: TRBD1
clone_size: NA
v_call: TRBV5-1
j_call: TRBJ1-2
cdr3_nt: TGCGCCACCTCACCAGGGGGTGCGGACTATGGCTACACCTTC
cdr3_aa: CATSPGGADYGYTF

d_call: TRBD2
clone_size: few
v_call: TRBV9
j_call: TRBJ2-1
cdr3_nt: TGTGCCAGCACGAGGGCGGGAGGGCTCTTAAATGAGCAGTTCTTC
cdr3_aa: CASTRAGGLLNEQFF

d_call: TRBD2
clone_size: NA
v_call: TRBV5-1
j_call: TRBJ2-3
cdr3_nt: TGCGCCAGCAGCTCTAGCGGGAGTGGGGATACGCAGTATTTT
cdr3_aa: CASSSSGSGDTQYF

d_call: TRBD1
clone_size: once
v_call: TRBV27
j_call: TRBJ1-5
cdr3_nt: TGTGCCAGCAGCCGAGGGACAGGGGGTCAGCCCCAGCATTTT
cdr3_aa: CASSRGTGGQPQHF

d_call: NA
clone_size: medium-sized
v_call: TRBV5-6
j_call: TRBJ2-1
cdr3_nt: TGTGCCAGCAGCATAATAGGGGGCAATGAGCAGTTCTTC
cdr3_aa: CASSIIGGNEQFF

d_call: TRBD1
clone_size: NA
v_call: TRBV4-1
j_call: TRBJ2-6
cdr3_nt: TGCGCCAGCAGCCAAGGACAGGGGGTCTCTGGGGCCAACGTCCTGACTTTC
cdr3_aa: CASSQGQGVSGANVLTF

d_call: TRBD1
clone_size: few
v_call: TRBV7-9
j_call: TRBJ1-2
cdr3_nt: TGTGCCAGCAGCTTAGGGGGGACAGAACGAAATGGCTACACCTTC
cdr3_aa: CASSLGGTERNGYTF

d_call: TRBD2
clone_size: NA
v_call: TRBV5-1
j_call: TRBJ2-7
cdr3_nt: TGCGCCAGCAGCTTTAGCGGGAGTGTGTACGAGCAGTACTTC
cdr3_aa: CASSFSGSVYEQYF

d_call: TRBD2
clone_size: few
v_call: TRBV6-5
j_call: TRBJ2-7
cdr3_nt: TGTGCCAGCAGCCCCGGCGGGGGGTACTACGAGCAGTACTTC
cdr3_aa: CASSPGGGYYEQYF

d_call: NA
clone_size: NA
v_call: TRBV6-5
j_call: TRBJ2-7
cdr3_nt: TGTGCCAGCAGCGCTCCCGGGTCGGGGGAGCAGTACTTC
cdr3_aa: CASSAPGSGEQYF

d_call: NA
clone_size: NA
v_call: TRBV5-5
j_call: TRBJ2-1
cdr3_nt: TGTGCCAGCAGCTTGAGCCTAGCGTCTTACAATGAGCAGTTCTTC
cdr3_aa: CASSLSLASYNEQFF

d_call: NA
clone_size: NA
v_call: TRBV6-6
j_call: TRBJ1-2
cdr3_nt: TGTGCCAGCAGGGAAACAGGGAAAGGCTACACCTTC
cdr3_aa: CASRETGKGYTF

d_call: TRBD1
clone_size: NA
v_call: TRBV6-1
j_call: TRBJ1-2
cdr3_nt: TGTGCCAGCAGTGAGGCCCTCAGGGGGTCGGGCTACACCTTC
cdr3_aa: CASSEALRGSGYTF

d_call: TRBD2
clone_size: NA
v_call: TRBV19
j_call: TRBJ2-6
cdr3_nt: TGTGCCAGTAGTCCGTCGGGGGGGGTCTCTGGGGCCAACGTCCTGACTTTC
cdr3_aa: CASSPSGGVSGANVLTF

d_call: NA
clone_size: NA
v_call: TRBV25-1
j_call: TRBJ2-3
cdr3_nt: TGTGCCAGCAGTGACAGGAGGGGAGTGGGCACAGATACGCAGTATTTT
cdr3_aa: CASSDRRGVGTDTQYF

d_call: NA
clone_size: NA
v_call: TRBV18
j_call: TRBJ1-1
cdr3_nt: TGTGCCAGCTCACCATATTTCACCCAACGGGGCACTGAAGCTTTCTTT
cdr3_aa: CASSPYFTQRGTEAFF

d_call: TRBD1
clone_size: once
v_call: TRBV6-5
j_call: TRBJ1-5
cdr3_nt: TGTGCCAGCAGCTCCGGGACAGGTTATCAGCCCCAGCATTTT
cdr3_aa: CASSSGTGYQPQHF

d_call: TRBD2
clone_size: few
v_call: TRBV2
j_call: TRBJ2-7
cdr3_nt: TGTGCCAGTGTAGCGTCTAGCGGGGGTTTCTACGAGCAGTACTTC
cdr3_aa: CASVASSGGFYEQYF

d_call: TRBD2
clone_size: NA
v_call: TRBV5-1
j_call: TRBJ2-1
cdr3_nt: TGCGCCAGCAGTTTGCTGACTAGCGGGGCCCCCAATGAGCAGTTCTTC
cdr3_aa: CASSLLTSGAPNEQFF

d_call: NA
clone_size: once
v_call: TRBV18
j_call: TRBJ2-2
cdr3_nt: TGTGCCAGCTCACCACGGGAGCTCGGGGAGCTGTTTTTT
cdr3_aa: CASSPRELGELFF

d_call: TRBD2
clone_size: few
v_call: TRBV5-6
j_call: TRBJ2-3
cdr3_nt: TGTGCCAGCAGCCGGGACTACTCTACGCAGTATTTT
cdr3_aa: CASSRDYSTQYF

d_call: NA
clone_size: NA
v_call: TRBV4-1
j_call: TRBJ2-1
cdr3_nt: TGCGCCAGCAGCTCCGCGACGGGTTCCTACAATGAGCAGTTCTTC
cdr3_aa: CASSSATGSYNEQFF

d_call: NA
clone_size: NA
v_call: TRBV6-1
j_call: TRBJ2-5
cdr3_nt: TGTGCCAGCAGTGAAGGGTCGGTTGCGGAGACCCAGTACTTC
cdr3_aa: CASSEGSVAETQYF

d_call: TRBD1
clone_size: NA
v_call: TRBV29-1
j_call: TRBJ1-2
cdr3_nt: TGCAGCATCCGACAGGGATCTTCGGGGGGCTACACCTTC
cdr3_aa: CSIRQGSSGGYTF

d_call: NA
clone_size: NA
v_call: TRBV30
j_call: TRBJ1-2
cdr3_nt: TGTGCCTGGAGTCTCTCAGGGTTGGGCTACACCTTC
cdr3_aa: CAWSLSGLGYTF

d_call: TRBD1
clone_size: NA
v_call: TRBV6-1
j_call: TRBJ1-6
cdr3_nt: TGTGCCAGCAGTGATCGACAGGGGGTTTCACCCCTCCACTTT
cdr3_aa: CASSDRQGVSPLHF

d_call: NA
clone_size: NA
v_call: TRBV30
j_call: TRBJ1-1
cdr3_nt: TGTGCCTGGAGTGCCATCCCGGGGAGAAACACTGAAGCTTTCTTT
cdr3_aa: CAWSAIPGRNTEAFF

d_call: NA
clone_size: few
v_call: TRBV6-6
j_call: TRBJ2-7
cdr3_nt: TGTGCCAGCAGTAGCCTTGGCGGGTACGAGCAGTACTTC
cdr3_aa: CASSSLGGYEQYF

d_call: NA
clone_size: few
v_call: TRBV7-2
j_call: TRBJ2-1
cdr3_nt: TGTGCCAGCAGCTATCCCCGGGCGATGGGGGGGGCTGAGCAGTTCTTC
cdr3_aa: CASSYPRAMGGAEQFF

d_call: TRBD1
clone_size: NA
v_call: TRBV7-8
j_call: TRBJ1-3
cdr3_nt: TGTGCCAGCAGCACCCGACAGGGGGCAAACACCATATATTTT
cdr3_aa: CASSTRQGANTIYF

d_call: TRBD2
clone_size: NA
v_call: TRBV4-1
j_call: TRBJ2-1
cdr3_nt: TGCGCCAGCAGCCAAAGGGGGACTAGCGGCTACAATGAGCAGTTCTTC
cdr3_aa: CASSQRGTSGYNEQFF

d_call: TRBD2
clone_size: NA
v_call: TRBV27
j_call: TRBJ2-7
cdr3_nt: TGTGCCAGCAGTTTTCTAGCGGGAGACGAGCAGTACTTC
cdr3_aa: CASSFLAGDEQYF

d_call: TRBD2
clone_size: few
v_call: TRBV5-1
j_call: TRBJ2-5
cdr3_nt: TGCGCCAGCAGCTTCGAGCGAGCGGGGGGGCCGGAGACCCAGTACTTC
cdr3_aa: CASSFERAGGPETQYF

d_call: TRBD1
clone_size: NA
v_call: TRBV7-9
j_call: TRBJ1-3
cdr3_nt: TGTGCCAGCAGCTCTTTGGGGGGACAGGGAAACTCTGGAAACACCATATATTTT
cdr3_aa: CASSSLGGQGNSGNTIYF

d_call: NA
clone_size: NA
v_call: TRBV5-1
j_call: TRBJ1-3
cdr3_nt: TGCGCCAGCAGCCTAGCGGGGGCTGGAAACACCATATATTTT
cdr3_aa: CASSLAGAGNTIYF

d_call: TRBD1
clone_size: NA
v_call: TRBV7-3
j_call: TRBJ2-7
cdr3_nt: TGTGCCAGCAGCCCGGGACAGGGGGCCCTCGAGCAGTACTTC
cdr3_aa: CASSPGQGALEQYF

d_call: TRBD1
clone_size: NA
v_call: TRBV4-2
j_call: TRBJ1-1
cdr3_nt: TGTGCCAGCAGCCAGGCCGGACAGGGGGTCTCTGAAGCTTTCTTT
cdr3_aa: CASSQAGQGVSEAFF

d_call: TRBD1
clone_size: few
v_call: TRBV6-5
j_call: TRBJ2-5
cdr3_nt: TGTGCCAGCAGTCTACAGGGGCGCCAGTACTTC
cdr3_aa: CASSLQGRQYF

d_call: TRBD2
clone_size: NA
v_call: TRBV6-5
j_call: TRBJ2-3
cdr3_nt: TGTGCCAGCAGTGCCGGGGGGGGGCGAGATACGCAGTATTTT
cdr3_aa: CASSAGGGRDTQYF

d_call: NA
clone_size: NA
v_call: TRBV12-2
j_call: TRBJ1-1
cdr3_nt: TGTGCAAGTCGCTTGGGCCAGAACACTGAAGCTTTCTTT
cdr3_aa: CASRLGQNTEAFF

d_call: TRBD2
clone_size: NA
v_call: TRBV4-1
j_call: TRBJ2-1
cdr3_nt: TGCGCCAGCAGCCAGATTAGCGGGAGGGCCTATGAGCAGTTCTTC
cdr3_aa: CASSQISGRAYEQFF

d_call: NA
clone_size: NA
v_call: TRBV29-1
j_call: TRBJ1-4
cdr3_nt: TGCAGCGTCGCACGCCAGGGATTGAATGAAAAACTGTTTTTT
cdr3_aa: CSVARQGLNEKLFF

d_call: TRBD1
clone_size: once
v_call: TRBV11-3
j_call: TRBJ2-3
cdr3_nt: TGTGCCAGCAGCTTAGGAACAGGGGGCGCAGATACGCAGTATTTT
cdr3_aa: CASSLGTGGADTQYF

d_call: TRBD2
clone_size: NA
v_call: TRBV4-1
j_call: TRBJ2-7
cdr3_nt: TGCGCCAGCAGCCAAGATACTAGCGGGAGCACGGTTACCTACGAGCAGTACTTC
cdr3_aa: CASSQDTSGSTVTYEQYF

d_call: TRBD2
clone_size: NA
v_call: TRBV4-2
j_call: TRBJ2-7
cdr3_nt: TGTGCCAGCAGCCAAGATCTAGCGGGGACCTACGAGCAGTACTTC
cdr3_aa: CASSQDLAGTYEQYF

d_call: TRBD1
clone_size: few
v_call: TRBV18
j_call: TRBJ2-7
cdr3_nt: TGTGCCAGCTCACCACCGGCGAAGGGGGCCGAAGAGCAGTACTTC
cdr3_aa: CASSPPAKGAEEQYF

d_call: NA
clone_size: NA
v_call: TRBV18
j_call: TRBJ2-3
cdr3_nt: TGTGCCAGCTCACCAAGGAGGGAGGCAGATACGCAGTATTTT
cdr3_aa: CASSPRREADTQYF

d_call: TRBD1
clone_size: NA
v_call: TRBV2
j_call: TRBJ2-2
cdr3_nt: TGTGCCAGCAGTGAGGACAGGTTCACCGGGGAGCTGTTTTTT
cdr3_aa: CASSEDRFTGELFF